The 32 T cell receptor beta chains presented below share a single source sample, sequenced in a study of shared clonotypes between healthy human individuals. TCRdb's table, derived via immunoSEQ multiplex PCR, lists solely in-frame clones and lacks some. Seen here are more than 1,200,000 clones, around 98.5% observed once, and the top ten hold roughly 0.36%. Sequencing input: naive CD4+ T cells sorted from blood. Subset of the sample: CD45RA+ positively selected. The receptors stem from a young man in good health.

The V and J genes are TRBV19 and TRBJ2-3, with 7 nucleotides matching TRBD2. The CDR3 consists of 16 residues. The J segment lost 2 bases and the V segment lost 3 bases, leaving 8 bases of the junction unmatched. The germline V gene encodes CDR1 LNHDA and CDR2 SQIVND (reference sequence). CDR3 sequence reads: CASSIGGRAVTDTQYF. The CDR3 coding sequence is TGTGCCAGTAGTATTGGGGGGAGGGCCGTCACAGATACGCAGTATTTT.

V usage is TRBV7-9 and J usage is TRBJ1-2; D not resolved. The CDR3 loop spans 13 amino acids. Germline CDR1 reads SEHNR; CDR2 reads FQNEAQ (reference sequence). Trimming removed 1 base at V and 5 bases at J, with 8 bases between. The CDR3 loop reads CASSLDARYGYTF. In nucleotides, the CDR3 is TGTGCCAGCAGCTTAGACGCGAGATATGGCTACACCTTC.

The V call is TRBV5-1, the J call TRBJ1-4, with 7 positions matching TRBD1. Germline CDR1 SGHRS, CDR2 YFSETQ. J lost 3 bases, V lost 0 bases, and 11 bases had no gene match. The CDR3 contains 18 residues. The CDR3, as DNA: TGCGCCAGCAGCTTGGTGATCGCCGCGGACAGGCCTAATGAAAAACTGTTTTTT. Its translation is CASSLVIAADRPNEKLFF.

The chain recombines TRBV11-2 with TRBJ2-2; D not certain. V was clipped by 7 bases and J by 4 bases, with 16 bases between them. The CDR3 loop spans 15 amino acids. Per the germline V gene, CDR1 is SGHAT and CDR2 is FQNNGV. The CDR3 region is CASNFGGPLTGELFF. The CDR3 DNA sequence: TGTGCCAGCAACTTTGGTGGGCCGCTCACCGGGGAGCTGTTTTTT.

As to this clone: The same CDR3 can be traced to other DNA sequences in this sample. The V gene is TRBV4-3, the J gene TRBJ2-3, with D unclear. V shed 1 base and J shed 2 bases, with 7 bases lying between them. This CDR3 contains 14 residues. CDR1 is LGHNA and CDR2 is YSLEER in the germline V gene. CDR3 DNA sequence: TGCGCCAGCAGCCAAGGGGGAACCACAGATACGCAGTATTTT. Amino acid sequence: CASSQGGTTDTQYF.

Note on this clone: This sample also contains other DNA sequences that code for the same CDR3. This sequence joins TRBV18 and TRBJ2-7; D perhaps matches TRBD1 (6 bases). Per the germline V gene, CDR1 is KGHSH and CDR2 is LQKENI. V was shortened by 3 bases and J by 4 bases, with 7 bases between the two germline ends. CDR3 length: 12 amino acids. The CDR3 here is CASSPGQYEQYF. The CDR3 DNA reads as TGTGCCAGCTCACCTGGACAGTACGAGCAGTACTTC.

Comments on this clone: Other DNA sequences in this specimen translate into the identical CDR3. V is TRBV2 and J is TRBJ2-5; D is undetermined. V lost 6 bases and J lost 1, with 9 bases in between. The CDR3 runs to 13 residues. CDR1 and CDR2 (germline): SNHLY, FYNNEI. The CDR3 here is CASRGRLQETQYF. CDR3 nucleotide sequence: TGTGCCAGCAGGGGCAGACTCCAAGAGACCCAGTACTTC.

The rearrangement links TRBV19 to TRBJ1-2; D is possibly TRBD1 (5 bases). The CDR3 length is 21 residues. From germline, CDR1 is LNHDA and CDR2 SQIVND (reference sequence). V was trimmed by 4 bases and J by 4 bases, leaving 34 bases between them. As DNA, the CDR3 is TGTGCCAGTAGTAGTCCGAACCCGGGACCCCATTCGCCGTCGACGGGCTATGGCTACACCTTC. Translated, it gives CASSSPNPGPHSPSTGYGYTF.

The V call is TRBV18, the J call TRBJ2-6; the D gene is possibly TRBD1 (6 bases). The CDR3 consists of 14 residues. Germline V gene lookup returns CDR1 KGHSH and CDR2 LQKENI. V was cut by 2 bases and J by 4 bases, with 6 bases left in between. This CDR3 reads CASSPGTGANVLTF. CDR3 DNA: TGTGCCAGCTCACCAGGGACAGGGGCCAACGTCCTGACTTTC.

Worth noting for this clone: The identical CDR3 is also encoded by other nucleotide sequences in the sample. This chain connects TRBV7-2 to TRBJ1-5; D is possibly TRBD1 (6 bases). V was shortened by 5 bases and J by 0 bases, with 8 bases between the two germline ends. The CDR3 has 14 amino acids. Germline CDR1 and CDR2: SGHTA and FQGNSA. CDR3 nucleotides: TGTGCCAGCAGCCCGGACAGTAGCAATCAGCCCCAGCATTTT. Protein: CASSPDSSNQPQHF.

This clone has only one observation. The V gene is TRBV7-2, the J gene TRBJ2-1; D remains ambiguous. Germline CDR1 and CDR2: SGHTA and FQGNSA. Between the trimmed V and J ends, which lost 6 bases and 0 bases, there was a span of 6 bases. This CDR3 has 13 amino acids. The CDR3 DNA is TGTGCCAGCAGTATTGGCTCCTACAATGAGCAGTTCTTC. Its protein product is CASSIGSYNEQFF.

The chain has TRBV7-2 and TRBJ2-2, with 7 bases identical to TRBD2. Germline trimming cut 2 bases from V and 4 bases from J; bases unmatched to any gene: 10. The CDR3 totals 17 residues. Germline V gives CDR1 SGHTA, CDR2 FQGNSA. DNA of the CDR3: TGTGCCAGCAGCTTACGTGGAACTAGCGTTGCCACCGGGGAGCTGTTTTTT. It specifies CASSLRGTSVATGELFF.

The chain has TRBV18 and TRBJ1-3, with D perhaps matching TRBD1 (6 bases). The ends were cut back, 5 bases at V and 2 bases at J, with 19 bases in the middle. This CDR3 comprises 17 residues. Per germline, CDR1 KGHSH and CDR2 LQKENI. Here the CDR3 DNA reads TGTGCCAGCTCATCCCGGGGACGGGACACGGCTGGAAACACCATATATTTT. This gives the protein CASSSRGRDTAGNTIYF.

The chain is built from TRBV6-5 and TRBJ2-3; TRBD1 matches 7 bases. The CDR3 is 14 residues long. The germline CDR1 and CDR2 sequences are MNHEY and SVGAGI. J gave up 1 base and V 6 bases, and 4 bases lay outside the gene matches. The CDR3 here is CASRATGGTDTQYF. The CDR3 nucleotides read TGTGCCAGCAGAGCTACAGGGGGCACAGATACGCAGTATTTT.

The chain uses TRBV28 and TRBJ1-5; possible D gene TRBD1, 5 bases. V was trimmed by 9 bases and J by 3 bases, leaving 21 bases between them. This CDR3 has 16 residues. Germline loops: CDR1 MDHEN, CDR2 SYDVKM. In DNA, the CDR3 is TGTGCCAGTCAACGTCGACAGCCTAATAACAATCAGCCCCAGCATTTT. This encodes CASQRRQPNNNQPQHF.

The CDR3 region is CASSSPTLHTEAFF. DNA for the CDR3: TGTGCCAGCAGCTCCCCCACACTGCACACTGAAGCTTTCTTT. V and J are TRBV7-9 and TRBJ1-1; D call uncertain. The V and J ends lost 4 bases and 3 bases respectively, with 12 bases between them. The germline V gene has CDR1 SEHNR and CDR2 FQNEAQ (reference sequence). This CDR3 has 14 residues.

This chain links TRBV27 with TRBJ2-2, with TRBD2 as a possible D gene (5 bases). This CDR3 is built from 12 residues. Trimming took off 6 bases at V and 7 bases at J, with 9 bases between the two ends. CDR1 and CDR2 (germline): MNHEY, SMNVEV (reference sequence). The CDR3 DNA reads TGTGCCAGCAGGACTAAGGTCGGGGAGCTGTTTTTT. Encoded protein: CASRTKVGELFF.

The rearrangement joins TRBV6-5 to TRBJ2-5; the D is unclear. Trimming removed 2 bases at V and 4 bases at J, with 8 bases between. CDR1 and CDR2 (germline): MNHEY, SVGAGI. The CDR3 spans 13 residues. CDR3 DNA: TGTGCCAGCAGTTACGATATCTTAGAGACCCAGTACTTC. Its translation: CASSYDILETQYF.

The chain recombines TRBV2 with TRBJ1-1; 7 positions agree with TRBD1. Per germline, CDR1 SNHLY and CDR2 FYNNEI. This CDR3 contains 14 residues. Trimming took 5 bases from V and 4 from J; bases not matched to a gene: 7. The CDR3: CASSSVTGLTEAFF. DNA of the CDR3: TGTGCCAGCAGTTCGGTGACAGGGCTCACTGAAGCTTTCTTT.

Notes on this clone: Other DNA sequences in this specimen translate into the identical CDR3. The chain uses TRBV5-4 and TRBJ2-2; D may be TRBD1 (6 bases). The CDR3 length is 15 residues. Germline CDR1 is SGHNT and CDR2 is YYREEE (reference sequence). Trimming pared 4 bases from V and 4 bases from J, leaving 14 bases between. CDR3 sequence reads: CASSLTGGGTGELFF. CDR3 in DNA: TGTGCCAGCAGCCTGACAGGAGGAGGCACCGGGGAGCTGTTTTTT.

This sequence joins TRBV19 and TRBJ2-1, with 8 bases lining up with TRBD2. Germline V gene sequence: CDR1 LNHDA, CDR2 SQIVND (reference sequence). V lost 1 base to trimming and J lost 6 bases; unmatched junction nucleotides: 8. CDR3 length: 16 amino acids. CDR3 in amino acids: CASSIAGGPGTNEQFF. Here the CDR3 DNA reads TGTGCCAGTAGTATAGCGGGAGGGCCAGGAACCAATGAGCAGTTCTTC.

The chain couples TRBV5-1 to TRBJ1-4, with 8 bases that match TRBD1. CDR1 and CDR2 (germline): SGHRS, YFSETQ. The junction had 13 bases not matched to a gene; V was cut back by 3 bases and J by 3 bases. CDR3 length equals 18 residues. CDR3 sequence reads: CASSSTPQGAGANEKLFF. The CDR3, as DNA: TGCGCCAGCAGCTCTACTCCGCAGGGGGCAGGAGCTAATGAAAAACTGTTTTTT.

The CDR3 DNA sequence: TGTGCCAGCAGTGAGGGAACTAGATCTGGGGAGCTGTTTTTT. This translates into CASSEGTRSGELFF. This chain connects TRBV6-4 to TRBJ2-2, with a tentative D call TRBD2 (5 bases). The germline V gene encodes CDR1 MRHNA and CDR2 SNTAGT. CDR3 length equals 14 residues. V shed 3 bases and J shed 8 bases, with 13 bases lying between them.

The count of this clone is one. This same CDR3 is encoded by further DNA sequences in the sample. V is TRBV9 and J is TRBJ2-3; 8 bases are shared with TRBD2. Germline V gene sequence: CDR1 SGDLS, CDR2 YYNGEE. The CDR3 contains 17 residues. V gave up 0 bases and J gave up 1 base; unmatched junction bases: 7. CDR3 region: CASSVARLAGGTDTQYF. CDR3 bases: TGTGCCAGCAGCGTAGCTAGGCTAGCGGGCGGCACAGATACGCAGTATTTT.

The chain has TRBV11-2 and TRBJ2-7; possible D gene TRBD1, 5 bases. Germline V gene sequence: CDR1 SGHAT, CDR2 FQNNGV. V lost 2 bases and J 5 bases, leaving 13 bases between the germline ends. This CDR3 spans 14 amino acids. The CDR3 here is CASSLPARANEQYF. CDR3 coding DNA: TGTGCCAGCAGCTTACCCGCCAGGGCCAACGAGCAGTACTTC.

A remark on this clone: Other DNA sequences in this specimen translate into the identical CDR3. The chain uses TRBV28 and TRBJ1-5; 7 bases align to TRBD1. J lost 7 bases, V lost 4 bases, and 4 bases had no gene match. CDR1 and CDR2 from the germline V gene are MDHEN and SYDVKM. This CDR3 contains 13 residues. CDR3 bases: TGTGCCAGCAGTTCGACAGGGAACCAGCCCCAGCATTTT. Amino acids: CASSSTGNQPQHF.

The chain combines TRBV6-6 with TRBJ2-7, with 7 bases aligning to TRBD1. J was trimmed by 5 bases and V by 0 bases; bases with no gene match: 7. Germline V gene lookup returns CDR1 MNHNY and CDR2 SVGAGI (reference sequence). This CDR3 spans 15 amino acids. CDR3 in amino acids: CASSYSTGRTHEQYF. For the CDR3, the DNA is TGTGCCAGCAGTTACTCGACAGGGCGGACCCACGAGCAGTACTTC.

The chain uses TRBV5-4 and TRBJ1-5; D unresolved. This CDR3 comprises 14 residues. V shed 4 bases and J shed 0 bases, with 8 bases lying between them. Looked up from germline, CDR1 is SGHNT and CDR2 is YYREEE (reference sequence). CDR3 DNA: TGTGCCAGCAGCCTGGGCCCTAGCAATCAGCCCCAGCATTTT. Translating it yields CASSLGPSNQPQHF.

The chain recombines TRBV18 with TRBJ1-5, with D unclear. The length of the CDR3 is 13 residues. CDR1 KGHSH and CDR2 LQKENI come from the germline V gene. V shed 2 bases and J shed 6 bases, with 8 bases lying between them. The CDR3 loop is CASSPEGFQPQHF. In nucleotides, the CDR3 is TGTGCCAGCTCACCAGAAGGGTTTCAGCCCCAGCATTTT. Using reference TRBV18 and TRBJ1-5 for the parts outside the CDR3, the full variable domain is NAGVMQNPRHLVRRRGQEARLRCSPMKGHSHVYWYRQLPEEGLKFMVYLQKENIIDESGMPKERFSAEFPKEGPSILRIQQVVRGDSAAYFCASSPEGFQPQHFGDGTRLSIL.

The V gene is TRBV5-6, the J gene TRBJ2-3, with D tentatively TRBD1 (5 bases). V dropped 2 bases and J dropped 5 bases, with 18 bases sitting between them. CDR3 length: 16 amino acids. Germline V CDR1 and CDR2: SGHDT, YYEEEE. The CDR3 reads CASSFPAASRGDTQYF. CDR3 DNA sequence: TGTGCCAGCAGCTTTCCGGCAGCCTCTAGGGGAGATACGCAGTATTTT.

The CDR3 sequence: CSAGQGDYEQYF. CDR3 DNA: TGCAGCGCGGGACAGGGGGACTACGAGCAGTACTTC. V is TRBV29-1 and J is TRBJ2-7; 11 nucleotides match TRBD1. The length of the CDR3 is 12 residues. Losses at the gene ends were 7 bases for V and 3 bases for J; bases not matched to a gene: 2. The germline V gene has CDR1 SQVTM and CDR2 ANQGSEA.

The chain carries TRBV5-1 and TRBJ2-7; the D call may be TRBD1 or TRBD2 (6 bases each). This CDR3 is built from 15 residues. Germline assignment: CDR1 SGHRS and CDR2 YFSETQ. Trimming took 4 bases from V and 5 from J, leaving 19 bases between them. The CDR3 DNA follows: TGCGCCAGCAGCGGAGGGGGTCAGCGCAGCCACGAGCAGTACTTC. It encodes CASSGGGQRSHEQYF.